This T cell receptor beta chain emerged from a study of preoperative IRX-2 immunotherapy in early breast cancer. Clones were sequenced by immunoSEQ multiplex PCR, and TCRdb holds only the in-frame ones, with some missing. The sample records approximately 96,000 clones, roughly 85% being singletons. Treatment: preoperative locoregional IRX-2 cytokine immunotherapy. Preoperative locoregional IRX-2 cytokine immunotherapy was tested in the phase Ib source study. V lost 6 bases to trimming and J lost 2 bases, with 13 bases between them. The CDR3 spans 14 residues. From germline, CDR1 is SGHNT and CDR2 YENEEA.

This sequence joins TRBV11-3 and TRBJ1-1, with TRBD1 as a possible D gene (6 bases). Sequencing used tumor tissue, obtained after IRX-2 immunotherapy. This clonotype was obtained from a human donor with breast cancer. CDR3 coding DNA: TGTGCCAGCAGACGGGCAGGGGTTAACACTGAAGCTTTCTTT. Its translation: CASRRAGVNTEAFF. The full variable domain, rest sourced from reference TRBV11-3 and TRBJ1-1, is EAGVVQSPRYKIIEKKQPVAFWCNPISGHNTLYWYLQNLGQGPELLIRYENEEAVDDSQLPKDRFSAERLKGVDSTLKIQPAELGDSAVYLCASRRAGVNTEAFFGQGTRLTVV.